The 30 T cell receptor beta chains reported below all come from one sample, sequenced in a study of blood T cells in healthy people across ages (dated by TCRdb to 2013 to 2016). Libraries were prepared through 5' RACE. The sample was run on an Illumina HiSeq 2500. A second about 7 to 12 cycle PCR used a sample-barcoded 5' primer and a J-beta primer mix. The public reads were run again by TCRdb, first through fastp at Q25 and then through MiXCR, and only productive beta chains were kept. Identical CDR3 proteins give one entry, which carries the most common genes and DNA. The sample table records 1.5 million to 2 million distinct CDR3 sequences; roughly 28% of these occur just once. The ten largest clones add up to 7.7% of the sample. Sequenced input: blood. All receptors derive from a young woman in good health.

The V call is TRBV5-5, the J call TRBJ2-1, with a possible D match to TRBD1 (6 bases). The CDR3 has 18 amino acids. Trimming cost V 0 bases and J 5 bases, with 21 bases left between them. The germline V gene encodes CDR1 SGHKS and CDR2 YYEKEE (reference sequence). The CDR3 here is CASSLAFGGQGIDNEQFF. The CDR3 coding sequence is TGTGCCAGCAGCTTGGCCTTTGGCGGTCAGGGGATCGACAATGAGCAGTTCTTC.

This sequence joins TRBV2 and TRBJ2-7, with a tentative D call TRBD2 (5 bases). The CDR3 covers 13 residues. The germline V and J ends were trimmed by 8 bases and 0 bases, with 11 bases remaining between them. CDR1 is SNHLY, CDR2 FYNNEI, per germline. The CDR3 loop is CASQKDFSYEQYF. The CDR3 nucleotides read TGTGCCAGCCAGAAGGACTTCTCCTACGAGCAGTACTTC.

Here the CDR3 reads CASKRIAGNTDTQYF. The CDR3 DNA follows: TGCGCCAGCAAGAGAATAGCGGGAAACACAGATACGCAGTATTTT. V gene TRBV10-2 combines with J gene TRBJ2-3; TRBD2 matches at 8 bases. The CDR3 has 15 residues. V was clipped by 7 bases and J by 2 bases; unmatched bases: 8. In germline, CDR1 is WSHSY, CDR2 SAAADI.

This clonotype was counted at least ten times. CDR3 loop: CASSSGQGLGTEAFF. In nucleotides, the CDR3 is TGTGCCAGCAGCTCGGGACAGGGTTTGGGCACTGAAGCTTTCTTT. The chain combines TRBV7-2 with TRBJ1-1; TRBD1 agrees at 9 bases. Germline CDR1 SGHTA, CDR2 FQGNSA. This CDR3 contains 15 residues. Trimming removed 4 bases from V and 4 bases from J; junction bases left unmatched: 7.

CDR3 sequence: CSASRWTGGSTEAFF. The CDR3 nucleotides are TGCAGTGCCTCTCGTTGGACAGGCGGTTCCACTGAAGCTTTCTTT. The chain combines TRBV20-1 with TRBJ1-1, with TRBD1 matching 7 bases. Germline V lookup: CDR1 DFQATT, CDR2 SNEGSKA (reference sequence). The CDR3 runs 15 residues. Trimming removed 6 bases from V and 4 bases from J; junction bases left unmatched: 14.

The chain employs TRBV2 and TRBJ2-4; no clear D. Germline V gene lookup returns CDR1 SNHLY and CDR2 FYNNEI. The CDR3 spans 12 residues. V lost 3 bases and J lost 6, with 6 bases in between. In DNA form, the CDR3 reads TGTGCCAGCAGTGAGATGGGAAACATTCAGTACTTC. The encoded protein is CASSEMGNIQYF.

V and J are TRBV20-1 and TRBJ1-5; TRBD1 is a possible D gene (6 bases). In germline, CDR1 is DFQATT, CDR2 SNEGSKA (reference sequence). This CDR3 is 14 amino acids long. V was pared by 8 bases and J by 0 bases, with 14 bases between. Written as DNA, the CDR3 is TGCAGTCTTGGACAGCCTTATAGCAATCAGCCCCAGCATTTT. Translation gives CSLGQPYSNQPQHF.

In nucleotides, the CDR3 is TGTGCCAGCAGCGTAGGACCAGGGAGTCATACGCAGTATTTT. It yields the protein CASSVGPGSHTQYF. V usage is TRBV9 and J usage is TRBJ2-3, with D possibly being TRBD1 or TRBD2 (5 bases each). CDR1 is SGDLS, CDR2 YYNGEE, per germline. Trimming took 0 bases from V and 7 from J, leaving 12 bases between them. The CDR3 runs 14 residues.

This clonotype was found a few times. The J gene is TRBJ1-2, the V gene TRBV20-1; D not certain. CDR3 length: 14 amino acids. Germline lookup yields CDR1 DFQATT and CDR2 SNEGSKA (reference sequence). Between the trimmed V and J ends, which lost 6 bases and 1 base, there was a span of 15 bases. CDR3 loop: CSATPRGSNYGYTF. The CDR3 DNA is TGCAGTGCCACCCCACGGGGTAGTAACTATGGCTACACCTTC.

The V gene is TRBV7-2, the J gene TRBJ2-5; 9 bases fit TRBD1. The DNA end is more similar to TRBJ2-7, so the J call may be wrong. This CDR3 is 16 amino acids long. Germline V lookup: CDR1 SGHTA, CDR2 FQGNSA. CDR3 DNA: TGTGCCAGCAGCTTAGAGGCCGGGACAGGGTATGTCGAGCAGTACTTC. It translates to CASSLEAGTGYVEQYF.

Notes on this clonotype: This sequence may be a read error, since a much larger clone differs from it by one base. The genes are TRBV12-3 or TRBV12-4 and TRBJ2-3; 9 bases align to TRBD2. This CDR3 has 15 amino acids. The CDR3 here is CACSGERGGTDTQYF. The DNA of the CDR3 is TGTGCCTGCAGCGGGGAGCGGGGGGGCACAGATACGCAGTATTTT.

This clonotype was counted at least ten times. The gene calls are TRBV5-5 and TRBJ2-6; 12 bases align to TRBD1. V was pared by 5 bases and J by 2 bases, with 8 bases of the junction left unmatched. CDR3 length: 18 amino acids. Germline V gene sequence: CDR1 SGHKS, CDR2 YYEKEE (reference sequence). The CDR3 sequence: CASSQTGTGGAGANVLTF. For the CDR3, the DNA is TGTGCCAGCAGTCAAACCGGGACAGGGGGCGCTGGGGCCAACGTCCTGACTTTC.

This clonotype was picked up a small number of times. The CDR3 nucleotides read TGTGCCAGCAGACTAGGGGTACGGCGAGAGAATTCACCCCTCCACTTT. This codes for CASRLGVRRENSPLHF. This sequence joins TRBV7-2 and TRBJ1-6, with D possibly matching TRBD1 (5 bases). Trimming cost V 6 bases and J 7 bases, with 19 bases left between them. The CDR3 consists of 16 residues. CDR1 is SGHTA, CDR2 FQGNSA, per germline. Full variable domain (remainder filled in from reference TRBV7-2 and TRBJ1-6): GAGVSQSPSNKVTEKGKDVELRCDPISGHTALYWYRQSLGQGLEFLIYFQGNSAPDKSGLPSDRFSAERTGGSVSTLTIQRTQQEDSAVYLCASRLGVRRENSPLHFGNGTRLTVT.

This clonotype came up many times. The chain is built from TRBV29-1 and TRBJ2-7; D might be TRBD1 or TRBD2, each matching 6 bases. The CDR3 is 13 residues long. Trimming took off 4 bases at V and 5 bases at J, with 15 bases between the two ends. The V gene's germline CDR1 is SQVTM and CDR2 ANQGSEA. CDR3 DNA sequence: TGCAGCGTTGTGTGGGGGGCAGAGGACGAGCAGTACTTC. Translated: CSVVWGAEDEQYF.

This clonotype showed up just a few times. The gene calls are TRBV20-1 and TRBJ2-7; 8 bases line up with TRBD1. CDR3 size: 16 residues. J lost 7 bases, V lost 0 bases, and 14 bases had no gene match. Germline V lookup: CDR1 DFQATT, CDR2 SNEGSKA (reference sequence). The CDR3 nucleotides are TGCAGTGCTAGAGATCAGCAGGGGGCCGCCTGGGGGGAGCAGTACTTC. It codes for CSARDQQGAAWGEQYF.

The rearrangement joins TRBV20-1 to TRBJ1-2; D uncertain. V lost 5 bases and J lost 3, with 13 bases in between. CDR1 DFQATT and CDR2 SNEGSKA come from the germline V gene (reference sequence). The CDR3 is 13 amino acids. The CDR3 is CSAGSDQDYGYTF. CDR3 DNA sequence: TGCAGTGCTGGCTCGGACCAAGACTATGGCTACACCTTC.

This clonotype turned up a few times. The chain links TRBV7-2 to TRBJ2-7; 9 bases map to TRBD2. The V gene's germline CDR1 is SGHTA and CDR2 FQGNSA. V lost 2 bases to trimming and J lost 3 bases; unmatched junction nucleotides: 5. The CDR3 is 15 residues long. The CDR3 DNA sequence: TGTGCCAGCAGCTTACAGTCTAGCGGGGACTACGAGCAGTACTTC. Translated, it gives CASSLQSSGDYEQYF.

This clonotype was recorded at least ten times. J is TRBJ2-2 and V is TRBV4-2; unclear D gene. This CDR3 region has 15 residues. Trimming took off 6 bases at V and 3 bases at J, with 14 bases between the two ends. Germline V lookup: CDR1 LGHNA, CDR2 YNFKEQ. The CDR3 DNA is TGTGCCAGCAGTCTCACTCGCCTAGACACCGGGGAGCTGTTTTTT. Encoded protein: CASSLTRLDTGELFF.

Details on this clonotype: One end of the junction does not line up with germline, which may come from a read error. The CDR3 is CASSLGQATDTQCF. CDR3 in DNA: TGTGCCAGCAGTTTAGGGCAGGCGACAGATACGCAGTGTTTT. V usage is TRBV12-3 or TRBV12-4 and J usage is TRBJ2-3; a weak D match, TRBD1 (5 bases). This CDR3 is built from 14 residues.

As regards this clonotype: A read error is possible here, since a much larger clone lies one base away. Here the CDR3 DNA reads TGTGCCAGCAGGGAGTCACTAGCGGGGAATGAGCAGTTCTTC. Protein product: CASRESLAGNEQFF. The chain recombines TRBV2 with TRBJ2-1, with 10 positions matching TRBD2. The trim removed 6 bases at V and 7 bases at J, leaving 6 bases unmatched. Germline V gives CDR1 SNHLY, CDR2 FYNNEI. The CDR3 has 14 residues.

This clonotype was seen repeatedly, ten times or more. This sequence joins TRBV7-2 and TRBJ1-2; TRBD1 agrees at 8 bases. This CDR3 is 13 amino acids long. The germline gives CDR1 SGHTA, CDR2 FQGNSA. With 6 bases clipped from V and 6 bases from J, the junction kept 6 bases outside the gene matches. CDR3: CASRWTGTDGYTF. The CDR3 coding sequence is TGTGCCAGCAGATGGACAGGGACGGATGGCTACACCTTC.

This clonotype occurred a few times. The chain couples TRBV27 to TRBJ2-3; D is unresolved. V gave up 3 bases and J gave up 5 bases, with 12 bases separating them. Germline V gives CDR1 MNHEY, CDR2 SMNVEV (reference sequence). The CDR3 loop spans 14 amino acids. The CDR3: CASSLADPRDTQYF. The CDR3 bases are TGTGCCAGCAGTTTGGCGGACCCCAGAGATACGCAGTATTTT.

As regards this clonotype: No conserved phenylalanine or tryptophan ends this CDR3, so it is likely a read error. The chain employs TRBV18 and TRBJ2-5; D call uncertain. Gene TRBJ2-7 matches the end of the DNA better, so the J call may be wrong. CDR3 length: 12 amino acids. CDR1 is KGHSH, CDR2 LQKENI, per germline. Written as DNA, the CDR3 is TGTGCCAGCTCACCAGGCACTTCCGAGCAGTACTCC. This sequence encodes CASSPGTSEQYS.

At least ten counts were recorded for this clonotype. The rearrangement links TRBV6-5 to TRBJ2-7, with D tentatively TRBD1 (5 bases). Germline V CDR1 and CDR2: MNHEY, SVGAGI. The CDR3 totals 14 residues. V was cut by 2 bases and J by 6 bases, with 14 bases left in between. This CDR3 reads CASSYRMAGFEQYF. Here the CDR3 DNA reads TGTGCCAGCAGTTACCGAATGGCAGGGTTCGAGCAGTACTTC.

The sample holds a few counts of this clonotype. J is TRBJ2-1 and V is TRBV12-3 or TRBV12-4; 10 bases align to TRBD2. The J segment lost 4 bases and the V segment lost 6 bases, leaving 6 bases of the junction unmatched. This CDR3 is 15 amino acids long. The CDR3 DNA follows: TGTGCCAGCAGGATGGGACTAGCGCAATACAATGAGCAGTTCTTC. It translates to CASRMGLAQYNEQFF.

Notes on this clonotype: Mismatch with germline at one junction end may stem from a read error. This chain joins TRBV5-1 and TRBJ2-5; no clear D. Germline V gene data show CDR1 as SGHRS and CDR2 as YFSETQ. There are 13 residues in the CDR3. The chain's CDR3 is CASNLVVQETQYF. The CDR3 nucleotides are TGCGCCAGCAACTTGGTGGTCCAAGAGACCCAGTACTTC.

This clonotype was seen more than once but under ten times. The rearrangement links TRBV7-9 to TRBJ2-6; 8 nucleotides agree with TRBD1. CDR3 length: 17 residues. Per the germline V gene, CDR1 is SEHNR and CDR2 is FQNEAQ (reference sequence). The trim removed 4 bases at V and 4 bases at J, leaving 9 bases unmatched. DNA of the CDR3: TGTGCCAGCAGCTCAAATGACAGGGGTGCGGGGGCCAACGTCCTGACTTTC. This sequence encodes CASSSNDRGAGANVLTF.

This clonotype was found many times. V gene TRBV5-5 combines with J gene TRBJ2-5; no clear D gene. Trimming removed 3 bases at V and 1 base at J, with 4 bases between. The CDR3 loop spans 12 amino acids. CDR1 SGHKS and CDR2 YYEKEE come from the germline V gene (reference sequence). CDR3 residues: CASSWSQETQYF. The CDR3 DNA follows: TGTGCCAGCAGCTGGTCCCAAGAGACCCAGTACTTC.

This clonotype was counted between two and nine times. A clone one base away is much larger, so this may be a read error. This sequence joins TRBV7-3 and TRBJ2-3; the D is unclear. Germline lookup yields CDR1 SGHTA and CDR2 FQGTGA. The CDR3 extends over 12 amino acids. The CDR3 is CVSSLISDTQYF. The CDR3 region has the DNA TGTGTCAGCAGCTTAATATCAGATACGCAGTATTTT. The full variable domain, its missing parts supplied by reference TRBV7-3 and TRBJ2-3, is GAGVSQTPSNKVTEKGKYVELRCDPISGHTALYWYRQSLGQGPEFLIYFQGTGAADDSGLPNDRFFAVRPEGSVSTLKIQRTERGDSAVYLCVSSLISDTQYFGPGTRLTVL.

The chain combines TRBV20-1 with TRBJ2-7, with D hard to call. This CDR3 has 11 amino acids. The V and J ends lost 7 bases and 5 bases respectively, with 12 bases between them. CDR1 and CDR2 from the germline V gene are DFQATT and SNEGSKA (reference sequence). The CDR3 nucleotides read TGCAGTGTCCTCACCCGGGACGAGCAGTACTTC. Residues: CSVLTRDEQYF.